These 30 T cell receptor beta chains were sequenced from one sample in a study of blood T cell repertoires in COVID-19. Some clones are missing from TCRdb's copy, which holds only in-frame ones; the method was immunoSEQ multiplex PCR. Of 350,000 to 450,000 clones listed, nearly 90% were seen once; the top ten hold about 1.7%. The material sequenced was PBMCs or T cells enriched from blood (not recorded which). The receptors were gathered from a woman aged 25 to 39 who had recovered from COVID-19.

Concerning this clone: The junction departs from the called germline gene at one end, perhaps through a read error. The chain links TRBV27 to TRBJ1-4, with 7 bases identical to TRBD1. The CDR3 extends over 14 amino acids. The germline V gene encodes CDR1 MNHEY and CDR2 SMNVEV (reference sequence). This CDR3 is CASSKGQTFERLFF. The CDR3 DNA reads TGTGCCAGCAGCAAGGGACAGACTTTTGAAAGACTGTTTTTT.

The chain joins TRBV3-1 (or the pseudogene TRBV3-2) to TRBJ2-2; maybe TRBD1 (5 bases). V dropped 6 bases and J dropped 3 bases, with 17 bases sitting between them. Per germline, CDR1 LGHDT and CDR2 YNNKEL (reference sequence). The CDR3 sequence is 16 residues long. The CDR3 nucleotides read TGTGCCAGCAGTCCTATGGACAACTGGGACACCGGGGAGCTGTTTTTT. Its protein is CASSPMDNWDTGELFF.

This rearrangement joins TRBV9 to TRBJ1-3, with D perhaps TRBD1 (5 bases). The CDR3 totals 16 residues. Trimming took 0 bases from V and 2 from J, leaving 12 bases between them. From germline, CDR1 is SGDLS and CDR2 YYNGEE. CDR3 sequence reads: CASSVGTGGAGNTIYF. CDR3 sequence (DNA): TGTGCCAGCAGCGTAGGAACTGGAGGGGCTGGAAACACCATATATTTT.

The V gene is TRBV18, the J gene TRBJ1-2; no reliable D call. V lost 3 bases and J 2 bases, leaving 16 bases between the germline ends. CDR1 and CDR2 from the germline V gene are KGHSH and LQKENI. CDR3 length: 16 residues. The CDR3 protein is CASSPISIDKNYGYTF. CDR3 nucleotide sequence: TGTGCCAGCTCACCCATATCAATAGACAAGAACTATGGCTACACCTTC.

The V call is TRBV7-9, the J call TRBJ2-1, with 7 nucleotides matching TRBD2. Germline V CDR1 and CDR2: SEHNR, FQNEAQ (reference sequence). The J segment lost 6 bases and the V segment lost 5 bases, leaving 13 bases of the junction unmatched. The CDR3 loop spans 16 amino acids. The CDR3 DNA follows: TGTGCCAGCAGCCGGGGAGGGATGAGTGAAGTCAATGAGCAGTTCTTC. It codes for CASSRGGMSEVNEQFF.

The chain carries TRBV5-4 and TRBJ1-2; perhaps TRBD1 as D (6 bases). CDR1 and CDR2 (germline): SGHNT, YYREEE (reference sequence). V dropped 3 bases and J dropped 8 bases, with 17 bases sitting between them. There are 14 residues in the CDR3. CDR3 residues: CASSSEQGLFGYTF. DNA of the CDR3: TGTGCCAGCAGCTCGGAACAGGGTTTGTTCGGCTACACCTTC.

This clone was observed a few times. This sequence joins TRBV30 and TRBJ1-1; the match to TRBD1 covers 8 bases. CDR1 and CDR2 from the germline V gene are GTSNPN and SVGIG (reference sequence). The V gene end was trimmed by 4 bases and the J gene end by 8 bases; junction bases not matched to a gene: 6. This CDR3 comprises 12 residues. CDR3 in DNA: TGTGCCTGGACTCGGGGGGACAGGGAAGCTTTCTTT. It specifies CAWTRGDREAFF.

The J gene is TRBJ2-7, the V gene TRBV7-9, with D tentatively TRBD2 (6 bases). CDR1 SEHNR and CDR2 FQNEAQ come from the germline V gene (reference sequence). The CDR3 contains 13 residues. V lost 4 bases to trimming and J lost 2 bases, with 9 bases between them. In nucleotides, the CDR3 is TGTGCCAGCAGCTCGGGACTGACCTACGAGCAGTACTTC. Its protein product is CASSSGLTYEQYF.

V gene TRBV19 combines with J gene TRBJ1-1; no clear D. The CDR3 totals 15 residues. In germline, CDR1 is LNHDA, CDR2 SQIVND (reference sequence). Trimming left V 7 bases short and J 6 bases short, with 21 bases between. The CDR3 loop is CASKITVVRSAEAFF. DNA for the CDR3: TGTGCCAGTAAGATTACAGTGGTACGTAGCGCTGAAGCTTTCTTT.

This rearrangement joins TRBV9 to TRBJ1-2; D perhaps matches TRBD1 (6 bases). Germline CDR1 SGDLS, CDR2 YYNGEE. V lost 3 bases and J 4 bases, leaving 10 bases between the germline ends. CDR3 length: 13 residues. The CDR3 loop reads CASSGGQIYGYTF. The CDR3 coding sequence is TGTGCCAGCAGCGGCGGACAGATCTATGGCTACACCTTC.

This clone came up once. The gene calls are TRBV12-5 and TRBJ2-2; 7 nucleotides line up with TRBD1. The CDR3 has 16 residues. Germline V lookup: CDR1 LGHNT, CDR2 FRNRAP. The ends lost 4 bases at V and 0 bases at J; junction bases unmatched: 5. The CDR3 region has the DNA TGTGCTAGTGGTTCCGCCGGGACAGCGAACACCGGGGAGCTGTTTTTT. Its translation: CASGSAGTANTGELFF.

The count of this clone is one. The V gene is TRBV7-9, the J gene TRBJ1-4; no clear D gene. V lost 5 bases, J lost 8 bases, and 24 bases lay in between. The length of the CDR3 is 17 residues. Germline CDR1 SEHNR, CDR2 FQNEAQ (reference sequence). The CDR3 loop is CASSARGSVALLEKLFF. CDR3 nucleotides: TGTGCCAGCAGCGCCCGGGGTTCCGTTGCCTTATTAGAAAAACTGTTTTTT.

This clone has just a few counts. The V and J genes are TRBV28 and TRBJ1-2; the match to TRBD1 covers 9 bases. Trimming at V came to 1 base and at J to 7 bases, leaving 4 bases not matched to a gene. Per germline, CDR1 MDHEN and CDR2 SYDVKM. The CDR3 sequence is 14 residues long. CDR3 sequence: CASSLSQGARGYTF. DNA of the CDR3: TGTGCCAGCAGTTTATCACAGGGGGCGCGTGGCTACACCTTC.

V usage is TRBV30 and J usage is TRBJ2-7, with 8 bases lining up with TRBD1. After removal of 3 bases from V and 4 bases from J, the junction contained 5 bases not matched to a gene. This CDR3 spans 13 amino acids. Germline V gene sequence: CDR1 GTSNPN, CDR2 SVGIG (reference sequence). CDR3 nucleotide sequence: TGTGCCTGGAGAGAGACAGGGGCTTACGAGCAGTACTTC. It is translated as CAWRETGAYEQYF.

This clone showed up just a few times. This sequence joins TRBV19 and TRBJ2-1; maybe TRBD2 (6 bases). Germline V gives CDR1 LNHDA, CDR2 SQIVND (reference sequence). V dropped 4 bases and J dropped 0 bases, with 13 bases sitting between them. This CDR3 region has 16 residues. CDR3 in DNA: TGTGCCAGTAGTAAGACCAGCGGGCACTCCTACAATGAGCAGTTCTTC. Encoded protein: CASSKTSGHSYNEQFF.

The chain links TRBV6-5 to TRBJ1-2, with 10 bases aligning to TRBD1. The CDR3 runs to 13 residues. The junction had 5 bases not matched to a gene; V was cut back by 8 bases and J by 5 bases. CDR1 is MNHEY and CDR2 is SVGAGI in the germline V gene. The CDR3 DNA reads TGTGCCAGCCGGGGGACAGGGGAATATGGCTACACCTTC. Amino acids: CASRGTGEYGYTF.

This chain's CDR3 is CASSPTAHLTNEKLFF. Written as DNA, the CDR3 is TGTGCCAGCAGTCCGACAGCTCACTTAACTAATGAAAAACTGTTTTTT. The rearrangement uses TRBV28 and TRBJ1-4; D possibly corresponds to TRBD1 (5 bases). Trimming left V 5 bases short and J 1 base short, with 14 bases between. The CDR3 is made up of 16 amino acids. From germline, CDR1 is MDHEN and CDR2 SYDVKM.

The chain uses TRBV18 and TRBJ2-5; the match to TRBD1 covers 7 bases. CDR1 is KGHSH and CDR2 is LQKENI in the germline V gene. The length of the CDR3 is 16 residues. Trimming at V came to 0 bases and at J to 7 bases, leaving 11 bases not matched to a gene. The CDR3 DNA is TGTGCCAGCTCACCACCGGGGACAGCAGCTGGTGGGACCCAGTACTTC. This sequence encodes CASSPPGTAAGGTQYF.

This rearrangement joins TRBV20-1 to TRBJ1-1; TRBD1 aligns across 7 bases. V was pared by 5 bases and J by 7 bases, with 4 bases of the junction left unmatched. The CDR3 is 11 amino acids. Germline V gives CDR1 DFQATT, CDR2 SNEGSKA (reference sequence). The CDR3 protein is CSADRDSEAFF. CDR3 sequence (DNA): TGCAGTGCTGACCGGGACAGTGAAGCTTTCTTT.

V and J are TRBV18 and TRBJ1-4; D is perhaps TRBD1 (6 bases). The germline V gene has CDR1 KGHSH and CDR2 LQKENI. The length of the CDR3 is 14 residues. Deletions cut 4 bases from V and 1 base from J, with 7 bases between. The CDR3 loop reads CASSRGGTNEKLFF. CDR3 DNA sequence: TGTGCCAGCTCACGAGGGGGAACTAATGAAAAACTGTTTTTT. Full variable domain (missing parts from reference TRBV18 and TRBJ1-4): NAGVMQNPRHLVRRRGQEARLRCSPMKGHSHVYWYRQLPEEGLKFMVYLQKENIIDESGMPKERFSAEFPKEGPSILRIQQVVRGDSAAYFCASSRGGTNEKLFFGSGTQLSVL.

The CDR3 reads CASSLAGVAGEETQYF. DNA for the CDR3: TGTGCCAGCAGCTTGGCCGGGGTAGCGGGAGAAGAGACCCAGTACTTC. The chain joins TRBV5-6 to TRBJ2-5, with 9 bases lining up with TRBD2. V was pared by 0 bases and J by 3 bases, with 6 bases of the junction left unmatched. CDR1 and CDR2 (germline): SGHDT, YYEEEE. This CDR3 is 16 amino acids long. The full variable domain, its missing parts supplied by reference TRBV5-6 and TRBJ2-5, is DAGVTQSPTHLIKTRGQQVTLRCSPKSGHDTVSWYQQALGQGPQFIFQYYEEEERQRGNFPDRFSGHQFPNYSSELNVNALLLGDSALYLCASSLAGVAGEETQYFGPGTRLLVL.

V and J are TRBV2 and TRBJ2-7; 7 nucleotides agree with TRBD1. Germline loops: CDR1 SNHLY, CDR2 FYNNEI. J gave up 3 bases and V 6 bases, and 11 bases lay outside the gene matches. The CDR3 has 15 amino acids. This CDR3 is CASSQHGTDRYEQYF. The CDR3 DNA is TGTGCCAGCAGCCAGCACGGGACAGACCGCTACGAGCAGTACTTC.

CDR3 in DNA: TGTGCCATCACCGGAGGTCGAGCGGGAGTATACAATGAGCAGTTCTTC. Its translation: CAITGGRAGVYNEQFF. V and J are TRBV10-3 and TRBJ2-1; 8 bases map to TRBD2. The germline CDR1 and CDR2 sequences are ENHRY and SYGVKD. CDR3 length: 16 amino acids. Trimming at V came to 7 bases and at J to 4 bases, leaving 12 bases not matched to a gene.

The chain uses TRBV5-6 and TRBJ2-1; the D gene is possibly TRBD2 (5 bases). The CDR3 has 15 residues. Germline CDR1 is SGHDT and CDR2 is YYEEEE. The germline V and J ends were trimmed by 4 bases and 4 bases, with 15 bases remaining between them. The CDR3, as DNA: TGTGCCAGCAGCGTCATTTGGGAGCCTTACAATGAGCAGTTCTTC. Translating gives CASSVIWEPYNEQFF.

The chain carries TRBV5-1 and TRBJ1-1; 7 bases line up with TRBD1. CDR3 length equals 15 residues. V lost 4 bases to trimming and J lost 5 bases; unmatched junction nucleotides: 11. Germline V gives CDR1 SGHRS, CDR2 YFSETQ. CDR3 in amino acids: CASSQIQGVGTEAFF. The CDR3 DNA reads as TGCGCCAGCAGCCAAATCCAGGGGGTAGGGACTGAAGCTTTCTTT.

The genes are TRBV30 and TRBJ1-4; D ambiguous. This CDR3 contains 14 residues. Germline assignment: CDR1 GTSNPN and CDR2 SVGIG (reference sequence). V was trimmed by 6 bases and J by 0 bases, leaving 11 bases between them. The CDR3 protein is CACHLTATNEKLFF. CDR3 bases: TGTGCCTGTCATTTAACTGCAACTAATGAAAAACTGTTTTTT.

Concerning this clone itself: Other nucleotide sequences in the sample specify the same CDR3. This sequence joins TRBV7-8 and TRBJ2-7, with D perhaps TRBD2 (7 bases). V gave up 5 bases and J gave up 1 base, with 12 bases separating them. The CDR3 is made up of 14 amino acids. Per germline, CDR1 SGHVS and CDR2 FQNEAQ. The CDR3 reads CASSRGRGSYEQYF. The CDR3 DNA is TGTGCCAGCAGCCGGGGGAGGGGGTCCTACGAGCAGTACTTC.

This chain connects TRBV2 to TRBJ2-5, with 12 nucleotides matching TRBD1. V dropped 8 bases and J dropped 4; count of bases not matched to a gene: 5. This CDR3 is built from 14 residues. The germline V gene encodes CDR1 SNHLY and CDR2 FYNNEI. CDR3 protein: CASRDRGPGETQYF. The CDR3 bases are TGTGCCAGCCGGGACAGGGGGCCGGGAGAGACCCAGTACTTC.

The rearrangement joins TRBV15 to TRBJ1-5; TRBD1 matches 8 bases. The CDR3 is 14 amino acids. Germline-derived CDR1 and CDR2 are LNHNV and YYDKDF (reference sequence). V trimming: 5 bases; J trimming: 6 bases; junction bases outside the gene matches: 6. Here the CDR3 reads CATSADRDAQPQHF. The CDR3 DNA reads TGTGCCACCAGCGCGGACAGGGACGCTCAGCCCCAGCATTTT.

This clone appeared a single time. V usage is TRBV9 and J usage is TRBJ1-1, with 7 positions matching TRBD1. The CDR3 is 15 residues long. Looked up from germline, CDR1 is SGDLS and CDR2 is YYNGEE. The J segment lost 9 bases and the V segment lost 3 bases, leaving 14 bases of the junction unmatched. CDR3 nucleotides: TGTGCCAGCAGCGGAGACAGGGAAATACCAACGAAAGCTTTCTTT. This sequence encodes CASSGDREIPTKAFF.